This passage covers 3 T cell receptor beta chains from one sample sequenced in a study of cytomegalovirus exposure and HLA in healthy donors. The PCR had 60 Vbeta and 13 Jbeta primers. This table comes from immunoSEQ multiplex PCR, and its TCRdb copy is limited to in-frame clones, with some not included. The table shows approximately 120,000 clones, with 81% occurring only once. The sequenced sample was PBMCs. These receptors were obtained from a man aged 18 to 30 in good health and CMV-seropositive.

The chain links TRBV19 to TRBJ1-1; no clear D gene. Germline CDR1 and CDR2: LNHDA and SQIVND (reference sequence). V shed 8 bases and J shed 3 bases, with 13 bases lying between them. This CDR3 spans 13 amino acids. Here the CDR3 DNA reads TGTGCCAGTTCCAGCAGGAGGGACACTGAAGCTTTCTTT. Translating gives CASSSRRDTEAFF.

The CDR3: CASSSRSRGYNEKLFF. Here the CDR3 DNA reads TGTGCCAGTAGTTCAAGGAGCCGTGGGTATAATGAAAAACTGTTTTTT. This rearrangement joins TRBV19 to TRBJ1-4; D is unclear. Germline V lookup: CDR1 LNHDA, CDR2 SQIVND (reference sequence). CDR3 size: 16 residues. V was pared by 5 bases and J by 4 bases, with 17 bases between.

The V and J genes are TRBV2 and TRBJ2-7; D is possibly TRBD1 (5 bases). The V end lost 4 bases, the J end lost 4 bases, and 5 bases lay between the germline ends. There are 11 residues in the CDR3. In germline, CDR1 is SNHLY, CDR2 FYNNEI. The CDR3 DNA reads TGTGCCAGCAGTGCAGGGTACGAGCAGTACTTC. This codes for CASSAGYEQYF.